Below, 5 T cell receptor beta chains from the same sample are listed, as sequenced in a study of blood T cells in healthy people across ages. A second roughly 7 to 12 cycle PCR used barcoded and J-beta primers. TCRdb reprocessed the 5' RACE reads with MiXCR, giving one entry per CDR3 protein. The sample includes roughly 1,800,000 distinct CDR3 sequences, 49% of them seen just once. The sample comprised blood. Every receptor here comes from a woman between 40 and 55 years old in good health.

The rearrangement joins TRBV3-1 to TRBJ2-5; D is ambiguous. V lost 2 bases, J lost 4 bases, and 14 bases lay in between. Germline V gene lookup returns CDR1 LGHDT and CDR2 YNNKEL (reference sequence). The CDR3 sequence is 15 residues long. The CDR3 region is CASSQSVAHGETQYF. The CDR3, as DNA: TGTGCCAGCAGCCAAAGTGTTGCACACGGAGAGACCCAGTACTTC.

The genes are TRBV2 and TRBJ2-3; the match to TRBD2 covers 7 bases. Losses at the gene ends were 8 bases for V and 3 bases for J; bases not matched to a gene: 2. Germline CDR1 is SNHLY and CDR2 is FYNNEI. The CDR3 contains 12 residues. CDR3 region: CASGGETDTQYF. DNA for the CDR3: TGTGCCAGCGGGGGGGAAACAGATACGCAGTATTTT.

This clonotype was seen more than once but under ten times. The chain uses TRBV29-1 and TRBJ2-4; D unclear. The J call may be faulty, since TRBJ2-7 better matches the DNA end. CDR1 is SQVTM, CDR2 ANQGSEA, per germline. The CDR3 extends over 12 amino acids. The CDR3 DNA reads TGCAGCGTTGGCCCGGGCCTATACGAGCAGTACTTC. As protein: CSVGPGLYEQYF.

The DNA of the CDR3 is TGTGCCAGCAGTCGCCGGGACACCTATGGCTACACCTTC. As protein: CASSRRDTYGYTF. The chain has TRBV6-6 and TRBJ1-2; D perhaps matches TRBD1 (6 bases). Trimming took off 5 bases at V and 4 bases at J, with 11 bases between the two ends. The germline V gene has CDR1 MNHNY and CDR2 SVGAGI (reference sequence). The CDR3 is 13 amino acids.

The genes are TRBV20-1 and TRBJ2-1, with 11 bases that match TRBD2. The ends lost 2 bases at V and 4 bases at J; junction bases unmatched: 7. The CDR3 has 16 amino acids. In germline, CDR1 is DFQATT, CDR2 SNEGSKA (reference sequence). This chain's CDR3 is CSARRPSGGPYNEQFF. CDR3 bases: TGCAGTGCTAGAAGGCCTAGCGGGGGGCCTTACAATGAGCAGTTCTTC.